This passage covers 26 T cell receptor beta chains from one sample sequenced in a study of CD8 T cells in ankylosing spondylitis. Each CDR3 protein gets one entry after TCRdb re-called the 5' RACE reads with MiXCR. Among fewer than 450,000 distinct CDR3 sequences listed, approximately 17% were seen once. Their antigens are not known. Findings and limits, study-wide: Ankylosing spondylitis blood seemed to carry a telltale TCR beta motif made of several highly homologous variants.

Sequenced sample: blood, either unsorted or a sorted T cell fraction (not recorded which). The origin of the receptors is a male donor with ankylosing spondylitis.

The gene calls are TRBV6-1 and TRBJ2-3, with TRBD2 identical over 8 bases. This CDR3 comprises 16 residues. Germline V CDR1 and CDR2: MNHNS, SASEGT. Trimming removed 1 base from V and 6 bases from J; junction bases left unmatched: 9. The chain's CDR3 is CASSEGNGGARDTQYF. CDR3 sequence (DNA): TGTGCCAGCAGTGAAGGGAACGGGGGGGCGCGTGATACGCAGTATTTT.

CDR3: CASSGGRVSEAFF. The CDR3 nucleotides are TGTGCCAGTAGTGGGGGACGAGTGAGTGAAGCTTTCTTT. The gene calls are TRBV19 and TRBJ1-1, with a tentative D call TRBD1 (5 bases). The CDR3 is made up of 13 amino acids. CDR1 LNHDA and CDR2 SQIVND come from the germline V gene (reference sequence). V lost 5 bases and J lost 7, with 14 bases in between.

In DNA, the CDR3 is TGTGCCAGCAGTTTATCCTCCCGCAGGCAATCCTACAATGAGCAGTTCTTC. It is translated as CASSLSSRRQSYNEQFF. The chain recombines TRBV27 with TRBJ2-1; no definite D call. The CDR3 sequence is 17 residues long. V was pared by 0 bases and J by 1 base, with 13 bases between. The V gene's germline CDR1 is MNHEY and CDR2 SMNVEV (reference sequence).

V is TRBV5-1 and J is TRBJ2-7; D possibly corresponds to TRBD1 (6 bases). The V gene's germline CDR1 is SGHRS and CDR2 YFSETQ. V was pared by 4 bases and J by 3 bases, with 11 bases between. This CDR3 spans 13 amino acids. The CDR3 DNA is TGCGCCAGCAGCCCGGACAGCATCTACGAGCAGTACTTC. Translated, it gives CASSPDSIYEQYF. Using reference TRBV5-1 and TRBJ2-7 for the parts outside the CDR3, the full variable domain is KAGVTQTPRYLIKTRGQQVTLSCSPISGHRSVSWYQQTPGQGLQFLFEYFSETQRNKGNFPGRFSGRQFSNSRSEMNVSTLELGDSALYLCASSPDSIYEQYFGPGTRLTVT.

The chain joins TRBV18 to TRBJ1-2; possibly TRBD1 for D (6 bases). This CDR3 is built from 15 residues. The V end was cut by 0 bases, the J end by 6 bases, with 14 bases between. CDR1 is KGHSH and CDR2 is LQKENI in the germline V gene. The CDR3 protein is CASSPPSGAGNGYTF. The CDR3 nucleotides read TGTGCCAGCTCACCACCGTCGGGGGCAGGGAATGGCTACACCTTC.

This clonotype was seen a few times. CDR3 nucleotide sequence: TGCGCCAGCAGCCAAGATCTCTTACAGTTTGAAAAACTGTTTTTT. This gives the protein CASSQDLLQFEKLFF. The chain recombines TRBV4-1 with TRBJ1-4; D remains unclear. CDR3 length equals 15 residues. Trimming removed 0 bases at V and 7 bases at J, with 12 bases between. CDR1 and CDR2 from the germline V gene are MGHRA and YSYEKL.

The chain links TRBV28 to TRBJ2-7, with TRBD1 identical over 8 bases. The germline CDR1 and CDR2 sequences are MDHEN and SYDVKM. This CDR3 has 16 residues. V gave up 7 bases and J gave up 3 bases; unmatched junction bases: 14. CDR3 nucleotides: TGTGCCAGCAATGACCCGGGACAGGAGTACAGCTACGAGCAGTACTTC. This sequence encodes CASNDPGQEYSYEQYF.

This clonotype was recorded many times. The gene calls are TRBV12-3 or TRBV12-4 and TRBJ1-3, with D possibly being TRBD1 (6 bases). The CDR3 contains 15 residues. V lost 7 bases and J lost 4, with 17 bases in between. CDR3 coding DNA: TGTGCCAGCACCGGAACAGGGACTTTCGGAAACACCATATATTTT. It yields the protein CASTGTGTFGNTIYF.

Only a few counts were recorded for this clonotype. The chain links TRBV5-1 to TRBJ2-2; D is possibly TRBD1 (6 bases). The CDR3 has 17 residues. The germline V gene has CDR1 SGHRS and CDR2 YFSETQ. Trimming stripped 0 bases from V and 0 bases from J, with 12 bases between. The CDR3 bases are TGCGCCAGCAGCTTGGGGAACAGGGACCCGAACACCGGGGAGCTGTTTTTT. Its protein is CASSLGNRDPNTGELFF.

This clonotype has more than one count but fewer than ten. The chain carries TRBV24-1 and TRBJ2-2; D remains ambiguous. CDR3 length: 14 amino acids. Germline V gene data show CDR1 as KGHDR and CDR2 as SFDVKD. Trimming cost V 6 bases and J 1 base, with 8 bases left between them. Here the CDR3 reads CATSWSRNTGELFF. The CDR3 DNA reads as TGTGCCACCAGTTGGTCTAGGAACACCGGGGAGCTGTTTTTT.

The chain couples TRBV6-2 or TRBV6-3 to TRBJ1-2; 7 positions match TRBD1. The CDR3 extends over 14 amino acids. Germline CDR1 and CDR2: MNHEY and SVGEGT. The J segment lost 4 bases and the V segment lost 6 bases, leaving 8 bases of the junction unmatched. This CDR3 is CASSGQDGGYGYTF. As DNA, the CDR3 is TGTGCCAGCAGCGGACAGGATGGGGGCTATGGCTACACCTTC.

The J gene is TRBJ1-2, the V gene TRBV6-4; 10 bases fit TRBD1. V was clipped by 4 bases and J by 8 bases; unmatched bases: 7. There are 14 residues in the CDR3. Germline V gives CDR1 MRHNA, CDR2 SNTAGT. DNA for the CDR3: TGTGCCAGCAGTGCCACCGGGACAGGGGTGGGCTACACCTTC. Translating gives CASSATGTGVGYTF.

The V call is TRBV27, the J call TRBJ2-5; 8 positions match TRBD1. The trim removed 5 bases at V and 2 bases at J, leaving 10 bases unmatched. This CDR3 is built from 16 residues. Germline V CDR1 and CDR2: MNHEY, SMNVEV (reference sequence). This chain's CDR3 is CASSAFYRGAQETQYF. CDR3 DNA sequence: TGTGCCAGCAGTGCGTTTTACAGGGGGGCTCAAGAGACCCAGTACTTC.

This clonotype was counted a few times. The rearrangement links TRBV12-3 or TRBV12-4 to TRBJ2-7; either TRBD1 or TRBD2 may supply D (5 bases each). The CDR3 contains 15 residues. V was pared by 4 bases and J by 4 bases, with 17 bases between. DNA for the CDR3: TGTGCCAGCAGTTCCGGGACCCTCACGGTATACGAGCAGTACTTC. Translated, it gives CASSSGTLTVYEQYF.

The chain recombines TRBV12-3 or TRBV12-4 with TRBJ2-7; the D gene could be TRBD1 or TRBD2 (5 bases each). Between the trimmed V and J ends, which lost 11 bases and 7 bases, there was a span of 18 bases. The CDR3 is 12 residues long. The CDR3 DNA reads TGTGCCTCCCAGGCCCGATGGGGGGAGCAGTACTTC. Its translation is CASQARWGEQYF.

The chain employs TRBV18 and TRBJ1-4; 7 bases are shared with TRBD1. Germline assignment: CDR1 KGHSH and CDR2 LQKENI. V shed 3 bases and J 5 bases; nucleotides not matched to a gene: 3. This CDR3 has 14 residues. The CDR3 DNA follows: TGTGCCAGCTCACCCACAGGGGTCAATGAAAAACTGTTTTTT. This gives the protein CASSPTGVNEKLFF.

This clonotype has only a few counts. The rearrangement uses TRBV20-1 and TRBJ1-6, with D hard to call. V was clipped by 4 bases and J by 0 bases, with 16 bases between them. The CDR3 has 17 residues. CDR1 and CDR2 (germline): DFQATT, SNEGSKA (reference sequence). DNA of the CDR3: TGCAGTGCTATCAACGGTCAGAAAAGCTCCTATAATTCACCCCTCCACTTT. The encoded protein is CSAINGQKSSYNSPLHF.

V is TRBV5-8 and J is TRBJ1-1, with no clear D. This CDR3 is built from 15 residues. V lost 3 bases and J 4 bases, leaving 16 bases between the germline ends. Germline V CDR1 and CDR2: SGHTS, YDEGEE. The CDR3 coding sequence is TGTGCCAGCAGCTCCCCCGCGGGTTATGGCACTGAAGCTTTCTTT. Translating gives CASSSPAGYGTEAFF.

The rearrangement links TRBV5-1 to TRBJ2-4; the D is unclear. Germline lookup yields CDR1 SGHRS and CDR2 YFSETQ. CDR3 length: 14 amino acids. V lost 0 bases to trimming and J lost 0 bases, with 4 bases between them. The CDR3 DNA is TGCGCCAGCAGCTTGGGGGTAGCCAAAAACATTCAGTACTTC. Protein sequence: CASSLGVAKNIQYF.

This clonotype was detected ten times or more. One end of the junction does not line up with germline, which may come from a read error. The chain has TRBV5-1 and TRBJ2-7; the match to TRBD1 covers 8 bases. Germline CDR1 SGHRS, CDR2 YFSETQ. This CDR3 contains 14 residues. As DNA, the CDR3 is TGTGCCAGCAGCTTAGACAGGGGAGCCTACGAGCAGTACTTC. Its translation: CASSLDRGAYEQYF.

This clonotype was seen more than once but under ten times. The rearrangement links TRBV29-1 to TRBJ1-2; D is unclear. The CDR3 extends over 11 amino acids. Trimming took off 2 bases at V and 0 bases at J, with 1 base between the two ends. Germline CDR1 SQVTM, CDR2 ANQGSEA. CDR3 sequence reads: CSVETNYGYTF. CDR3 in DNA: TGCAGCGTTGAAACTAACTATGGCTACACCTTC.

This clonotype was counted at least ten times. V usage is TRBV12-3 or TRBV12-4 and J usage is TRBJ2-1; D is perhaps TRBD1 (6 bases). The CDR3 consists of 14 residues. Trimming took off 5 bases at V and 4 bases at J, with 12 bases between the two ends. Here the CDR3 reads CASSLEGQYNEQFF. DNA for the CDR3: TGTGCCAGCAGTCTCGAAGGACAGTACAATGAGCAGTTCTTC.

V usage is TRBV19 and J usage is TRBJ1-5; 10 bases agree with TRBD1. Losses at the gene ends were 5 bases for V and 5 bases for J; bases not matched to a gene: 12. The CDR3 runs to 17 residues. The germline V gene has CDR1 LNHDA and CDR2 SQIVND (reference sequence). CDR3 region: CASSLTPTGGFDQPQHF. In nucleotides, the CDR3 is TGTGCCAGTAGTCTCACCCCGACAGGGGGCTTCGATCAGCCCCAGCATTTT.

There are a few counts of this clonotype. The rearrangement joins TRBV7-2 to TRBJ2-3; D is possibly TRBD1 (6 bases). Germline V gene data show CDR1 as SGHTA and CDR2 as FQGNSA. V gave up 5 bases and J gave up 3 bases, with 18 bases separating them. The CDR3 sequence is 16 residues long. Here the CDR3 DNA reads TGTGCCAGCAGCCTAAGGGGGACCGATGGGACAGATACGCAGTATTTT. The encoded protein is CASSLRGTDGTDTQYF.

This clonotype was counted a few times. Sequence at one end of the junction differs from germline and may be a read error. The V gene is TRBV7-2, the J gene TRBJ1-4, with D possibly matching TRBD1 (5 bases). The CDR3 is 16 amino acids. In germline, CDR1 is SGHTA, CDR2 FQGNSA. The CDR3 DNA is TGTGCCAGCAGCGTAGCATCAAGGCAGGGATATGAAAAACTGTTTTTT. As protein: CASSVASRQGYEKLFF.

The V call is TRBV6-1, the J call TRBJ2-1; TRBD2 agrees at 10 bases. The CDR3 has 15 amino acids. The germline V gene has CDR1 MNHNS and CDR2 SASEGT. Germline trimming cut 6 bases from V and 5 bases from J; bases unmatched to any gene: 7. CDR3 nucleotide sequence: TGTGCCAGCAGCCCCGGGACTAGCGTCAACAATGAGCAGTTCTTC. Translated, it gives CASSPGTSVNNEQFF.